Given below is one T cell receptor (beta chain) in context. The antigen it binds to is not known. The input lacks base qualities; no much larger clone sits a single base away. The data derive from a study of blood T cell repertoires in COVID-19 (dated by TCRdb to 2019 to 2021). Concerning the study at large: Collaborator samples came from the United States, Italy and Spain and covered acute and convalescent phases of COVID-19. The material from the prospective study consisted of cDNA or gDNA derived from T cells, B-cell-depleted T cells, or PBMCs. Subjects who had been exposed to COVID-19, were actively infected with it, or had recovered from it provided the deeply sampled blood TCRbeta repertoires that made up the dataset. The repertoires were made available in a free public database intended to serve as a resource for research on the immune response to SARS-CoV-2. The samples were drawn from the first 160 participants of the ongoing ImmuneRACE study and from 1,254 subjects provided by 6 global collaborators. The sample metadata nearly always contained a de-identified subject ID, COVID-19 status, age in years and sex. Where available, HLA class I and class II types were obtained from metadata supplied by the sample provider rather than from assay-based typing. Results the study describes overall, beyond this receptor: How much clinical and demographic metadata was included differed by source and by participant, and the metadata was provided uncurated.

TCRbeta CDR3 regions were amplified from genomic DNA by means of the immunoSEQ Assay, a bias-controlled multiplex PCR. Per the original workflow: The number of nucleated cells in each sample was estimated from the amplification of reference gene primers within the assay. To quantify the absolute abundance of each unique TCRbeta CDR3 rearrangement, sequence reads were collapsed and filtered. For each sample, productive Simpson clonality was calculated as the square root of Simpson's diversity index over productive rearrangements. TCRdb retrieved this table from immuneACCESS and kept in-frame rearrangements only. Not all clones are present; in checked studies, unresolved V genes account for under half, and no reason is known for the remainder. For V, J and clone size, that table is used; D and trimming come from the DNA. The sample records about 67,000 clones, about four fifths of which are singletons. Together, the top ten hold approximately 6.8% of the sample.

The germline V gene gives CDR1 as MNHEY and CDR2 as SVGAGI. The junction shows trimming of 3 bases on V and 2 bases on J, plus 9 bases between the germline ends. CDR3 length: 14 amino acids, cysteine to phenylalanine. CDR3 DNA is the only sequence kept; it has 42 bases, read in frame from the first base. The collaborating institutions used their own protocols to collect whole blood in K2EDTA tubes. For TCRbeta analysis, collaborators shipped samples as frozen whole blood, isolated PBMCs, or DNA extracted from either of those sample types. The origin of this receptor is a woman in her sixties or seventies with acute or convalescent COVID-19. Material: peripheral blood. The rearrangement joined TRBV6-5 to TRBJ2-3; the D region possibly corresponds to TRBD2 (6 bases align). The DNA sequence is given as TGTGCCAGCAGTTATTCGGGAGCCACAGATACGCAGTATTTT. This yields the protein CASSYSGATDTQYF.